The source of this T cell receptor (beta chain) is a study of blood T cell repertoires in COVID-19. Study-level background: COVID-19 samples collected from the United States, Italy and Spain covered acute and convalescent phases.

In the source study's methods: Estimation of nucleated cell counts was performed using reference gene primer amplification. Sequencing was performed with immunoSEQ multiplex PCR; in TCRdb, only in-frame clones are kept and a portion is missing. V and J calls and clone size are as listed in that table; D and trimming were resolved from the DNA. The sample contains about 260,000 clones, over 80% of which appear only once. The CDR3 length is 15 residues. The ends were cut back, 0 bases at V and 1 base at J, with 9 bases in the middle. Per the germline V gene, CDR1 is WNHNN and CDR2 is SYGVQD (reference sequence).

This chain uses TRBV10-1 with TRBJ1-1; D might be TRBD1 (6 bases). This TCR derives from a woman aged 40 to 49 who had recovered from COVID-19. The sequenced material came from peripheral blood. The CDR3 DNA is TGCGCCAGCAGTGAGTCGGACAGATCGAACACTGAAGCTTTCTTT. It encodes CASSESDRSNTEAFF.